The 15 T cell receptor beta chains given below trace back to one sample, sequenced in a study of PD-1 and CTLA-4 blockade in melanoma. TCRdb's copy holds only in-frame clones and misses some; the assay was immunoSEQ multiplex PCR. The table has roughly 11,000 clones, 80% to 90% seen once. The source material was CD8+ T cells from peripheral blood, sampled from a patient given anti-PD-1 treatment. The receptors here all came from a human donor with melanoma.

The chain carries TRBV11-3 and TRBJ2-3; 10 positions agree with TRBD2. V gave up 5 bases and J gave up 2 bases; unmatched junction bases: 10. The CDR3 consists of 17 residues. Germline loops: CDR1 SGHNT, CDR2 YENEEA. This CDR3 reads CASSTEASGGATDTQYF. The CDR3 DNA is TGTGCCAGCAGCACAGAAGCTAGCGGGGGAGCCACAGATACGCAGTATTTT.

The chain employs TRBV11-3 and TRBJ2-7; the D gene is possibly TRBD1 (6 bases). The CDR3 covers 12 residues. Germline V gives CDR1 SGHNT, CDR2 YENEEA. V was shortened by 4 bases and J by 5 bases, with 9 bases between the two germline ends. The DNA for the CDR3 is TGTGCCAGCAGCTATACAGGGAACGAGCAGTACTTC. This sequence encodes CASSYTGNEQYF.

This clone was counted between two and nine times. The CDR3 DNA reads TGTGCCAGCAGCTCATTGACTGACTCTGGAAACACCATATATTTT. It is translated as CASSSLTDSGNTIYF. The chain joins TRBV7-6 to TRBJ1-3; D gene unclear. The CDR3 contains 15 residues. V lost 4 bases and J lost 0, with 10 bases in between. Per germline, CDR1 SGHVS and CDR2 FNYEAQ.

The table lists this clone with a few counts. The chain combines TRBV19 with TRBJ1-6; 7 positions match TRBD1. The CDR3 runs 12 residues. Trimming removed 10 bases from V and 10 bases from J; junction bases left unmatched: 7. CDR1 is LNHDA, CDR2 SQIVND, per germline (reference sequence). The CDR3, as DNA: TGTGCCACAAGACAGGGAAGCTCACCCCTCCACTTT. This codes for CATRQGSSPLHF. Variable domain in full (rest from reference TRBV19 and TRBJ1-6): DGGITQSPKYLFRKEGQNVTLSCEQNLNHDAMYWYRQDPGQGLRLIYYSQIVNDFQKGDIAEGYSVSREKKESFPLTVTSAQKNPTAFYLCATRQGSSPLHFGNGTRLTVT.

The chain couples TRBV6-5 to TRBJ2-7; D might be TRBD2 (5 bases). CDR1 MNHEY and CDR2 SVGAGI come from the germline V gene. The CDR3 is 12 residues long. V was shortened by 6 bases and J by 6 bases, with 12 bases between the two germline ends. As DNA, the CDR3 is TGTGCCAGCAGCAACCCGAGCGGCGAGCAGTACTTC. It yields the protein CASSNPSGEQYF.

The chain combines TRBV3-1 (or the pseudogene TRBV3-2) with TRBJ2-7; 8 nucleotides align to TRBD2. Trimming removed 2 bases from V and 2 bases from J; junction bases left unmatched: 5. This CDR3 comprises 15 residues. The germline gives CDR1 LGHDT, CDR2 YNNKEL (reference sequence). CDR3 sequence reads: CASSQHPAGAYEQYF. Written as DNA, the CDR3 is TGTGCCAGCAGCCAACATCCAGCGGGAGCCTACGAGCAGTACTTC.

The V and J genes are TRBV4-1 and TRBJ1-2, with D possibly being TRBD1 (6 bases). The V gene lost 1 base and the J gene lost 8 bases, with 23 bases spanning the gap. The CDR3 runs 17 residues. Per the germline V gene, CDR1 is MGHRA and CDR2 is YSYEKL. CDR3 DNA: TGCGCCAGCAGCCAAGTACAGGGCGCTAGGGATCCGTCGGGCTACACCTTC. Translated, it gives CASSQVQGARDPSGYTF.

The chain carries TRBV6-2 or TRBV6-3 and TRBJ2-5; unclear D gene. This CDR3 is built from 18 residues. V was cut by 4 bases and J by 2 bases, with 23 bases left in between. Germline V gene lookup returns CDR1 MNHEY and CDR2 SVGEGT. The CDR3 is CASSSIQPRINSQETQYF. In DNA form, the CDR3 reads TGTGCCAGCAGTTCTATACAGCCACGCATCAACTCTCAAGAGACCCAGTACTTC.

V and J are TRBV7-9 and TRBJ1-1; D is ambiguous. V was trimmed by 7 bases and J by 0 bases, leaving 6 bases between them. The CDR3 is 12 residues long. In germline, CDR1 is SEHNR, CDR2 FQNEAQ (reference sequence). The DNA for the CDR3 is TGTGCCAGCACCATCATGAACACTGAAGCTTTCTTT. Translating gives CASTIMNTEAFF. The variable domain in full, with the rest retrieved from reference TRBV7-9 and TRBJ1-1, is DTGVSQNPRHKITKRGQNVTFRCDPISEHNRLYWYRQTLGQGPEFLTYFQNEAQLEKSRLLSDRFSAERPKGSFSTLEIQRTEQGDSAMYLCASTIMNTEAFFGQGTRLTVV.

DNA for the CDR3: TGTGCCAGCAGCTTGGGGGGTGCAACTAATGAAAAACTGTTTTTT. Translation gives CASSLGGATNEKLFF. This rearrangement joins TRBV11-3 to TRBJ1-4; D may be TRBD1 (5 bases). V lost 3 bases to trimming and J lost 0 bases, with 8 bases between them. This CDR3 contains 15 residues. From germline, CDR1 is SGHNT and CDR2 YENEEA.

The rearrangement links TRBV27 to TRBJ2-7, with D perhaps TRBD1 or TRBD2 (5 bases each). From germline, CDR1 is MNHEY and CDR2 SMNVEV (reference sequence). V was cut by 6 bases and J by 3 bases, with 15 bases left in between. This CDR3 is 14 amino acids long. CDR3 DNA sequence: TGTGCCAGCAGGGGGCCGGGACCGGACTACGAGCAGTACTTC. Translation: CASRGPGPDYEQYF.

The chain links TRBV10-2 to TRBJ1-2; 7 bases fit TRBD1. Germline values: CDR1 WSHSY, CDR2 SAAADI. The CDR3 is made up of 14 amino acids. Trimming took 0 bases from V and 5 from J; bases not matched to a gene: 3. CDR3 nucleotide sequence: TGCGCCAGCAGTGAGTCCTACAGGGGATATGGCTACACCTTC. The encoded protein is CASSESYRGYGYTF.

V and J are TRBV7-8 and TRBJ2-7, with D maybe TRBD1 (6 bases). There are 15 residues in the CDR3. In germline, CDR1 is SGHVS, CDR2 FQNEAQ. V shed 5 bases and J shed 0 bases, with 14 bases lying between them. As DNA, the CDR3 is TGTGCCAGCAGCATCAAGACAGGTAGCTCCTACGAGCAGTACTTC. It yields the protein CASSIKTGSSYEQYF.

J is TRBJ2-7 and V is TRBV7-9; D might be TRBD1 (5 bases). V lost 3 bases and J lost 4, with 19 bases in between. Germline-derived CDR1 and CDR2 are SEHNR and FQNEAQ (reference sequence). The CDR3 is 16 residues long. Here the CDR3 DNA reads TGTGCCAGCAGCTTTTTGTCTGGGCAGGGCTGGTACGAGCAGTACTTC. Protein: CASSFLSGQGWYEQYF.

V and J are TRBV12-3 or TRBV12-4 and TRBJ2-7, with a tentative D call TRBD2 (6 bases). The CDR3 contains 13 residues. Trimming shortened V by 10 bases and J by 4 bases, and 17 bases separated the two germline ends. CDR3 amino acids: CATPPGTLYEQYF. CDR3 nucleotides: TGTGCCACCCCCCCCGGGACTCTTTACGAGCAGTACTTC.